This TCR beta chain was observed in a study of control samples from healthy donors and cancer patients. V was pared by 0 bases and J by 8 bases, with 13 bases between. Germline CDR1 and CDR2: ENHRY and SYGVKD. This CDR3 comprises 14 residues. Measured with immunoSEQ multiplex PCR; TCRdb has only the in-frame clones, and not every one. The sample shows approximately 76,000 clones, 65% to 90% of them seen only once. The source is a man in his sixties with head and neck cancer. The chain employs TRBV10-3 and TRBJ1-2; weak D call: TRBD1 (6 bases). Sequencing was performed on PBMCs. This CDR3 reads CAISESDPRGGYTF. The CDR3 DNA reads TGTGCCATCAGTGAGTCGGACCCCAGGGGAGGCTACACCTTC.